These 17 T cell receptor beta chains originate from one sample sequenced in a study of T cells expressing NK-cell markers. TCRdb reprocessed the 5' RACE reads and reports one entry per CDR3 protein, with no DNA. In total, the table holds hundreds of thousands of distinct CDR3 sequences. The sequenced sample consisted of blood T cells: a sorted CD56 or NKG2C T cell subset, CD4+ or CD8+ T cells, or bulk PBMC T cells (not recorded which). The receptors come from a woman aged 18 to 69 in good health.

The chain couples TRBV12-3 or TRBV12-4 to TRBJ2-1; TCRdb proposes TRBD1, but this gene call is untestable without DNA. This CDR3 comprises 15 residues. CDR3 sequence: CASRRRQGPYNEQFF.

The V gene is TRBV7-9, the J gene TRBJ1-4. Looked up from germline, CDR1 is SEHNR and CDR2 is FQNEAQ (reference sequence). This CDR3 is built from 15 residues. The CDR3 loop is CASSPAGATNEKLFF. Full variable domain (missing parts from reference TRBV7-9 and TRBJ1-4): DTGVSQNPRHKITKRGQNVTFRCDPISEHNRLYWYRQTLGQGPEFLTYFQNEAQLEKSRLLSDRFSAERPKGSFSTLEIQRTEQGDSAMYLCASSPAGATNEKLFFGSGTQLSVL.

The CDR3 region is CSALRDPMNEQFF. This chain connects TRBV20-1 to TRBJ2-1; TCRdb picks TRBD1, but there is no DNA to check that call. The CDR3 is made up of 13 amino acids. CDR1 and CDR2 (germline): DFQATT, SNEGSKA (reference sequence).

The chain carries TRBV30 and TRBJ2-2. Germline values: CDR1 GTSNPN, CDR2 SVGIG (reference sequence). There are 16 residues in the CDR3. CDR3 loop: CAWSEVPGQGAGELFF.

The CDR3 region is CASSYEANGATQYF. The chain carries TRBV6-5 and TRBJ2-3; checking the TCRdb D call of TRBD1 is not possible without DNA. The CDR3 contains 14 residues. Germline CDR1 is MNHEY and CDR2 is SVGAGI.

The chain combines TRBV5-5 with TRBJ2-3. CDR3 length: 13 residues. Per germline, CDR1 SGHKS and CDR2 YYEKEE (reference sequence). The CDR3 loop is CGVGRASTDTQYF.

The J gene is TRBJ2-2, the V gene TRBV29-1. Germline CDR1 is SQVTM and CDR2 is ANQGSEA. This CDR3 region has 12 residues. The chain's CDR3 is CSVPIYTGELFF.

The gene calls are TRBV14 and TRBJ2-3; TCRdb's D call of TRBD2 is untestable without DNA. The CDR3 is 16 amino acids. Looked up from germline, CDR1 is SGHDN and CDR2 is FVKESK. The CDR3 loop reads CASSQALGAYSDTQYF.

V is TRBV20-1 and J is TRBJ2-3; TCRdb names TRBD2, which stays unverified in the absence of DNA. This CDR3 spans 15 amino acids. Germline CDR1 DFQATT, CDR2 SNEGSKA (reference sequence). The chain's CDR3 is CSAPASGASTDTQYF.

This chain links TRBV12-3 or TRBV12-4 with TRBJ2-3; the D gene TCRdb calls, TRBD2, cannot be checked with no DNA. The CDR3 runs 17 residues. CDR3 loop: CASSLGGLAVSTDTQYF.

The rearrangement links TRBV6-1 to TRBJ1-2; TCRdb indicates TRBD1, and absent DNA this call remains unverified. The CDR3 extends over 14 amino acids. Germline V gene data show CDR1 as MNHNS and CDR2 as SASEGT. The CDR3 loop is CATLLLTGGSGYTF.

J is TRBJ2-6 and V is TRBV23-1; there is no DNA to check the TCRdb D call of TRBD1. TRBV23-1 is classed as an ORF, of uncertain function. This CDR3 contains 20 residues. The CDR3 reads CASSPTVGQVTVSGANVLTF.

The rearrangement links TRBV4-3 to TRBJ2-1; lacking DNA, the TRBD2 call made by TCRdb goes unchecked. CDR3 length: 15 amino acids. Germline assignment: CDR1 LGHNA and CDR2 YSLEER. CDR3 sequence reads: CASSQDSSGSNEQFF.

The V and J genes are TRBV6-1 and TRBJ1-5; TCRdb designates TRBD1, a call that cannot be tested without DNA. Germline CDR1 and CDR2: MNHNS and SASEGT. This CDR3 contains 16 residues. The chain's CDR3 is CASSEAPRGGNQPQHF.

V is TRBV14 and J is TRBJ2-7; TCRdb designates TRBD1, a call that cannot be tested without DNA. Germline V gives CDR1 SGHDN, CDR2 FVKESK. This CDR3 comprises 14 residues. The chain's CDR3 is CASSHTGGYNEQYF.

CDR3 loop: CSFDRDYNEQFF. V usage is TRBV29-1 and J usage is TRBJ2-1; TCRdb returns TRBD1, unconfirmable since there is no DNA. From germline, CDR1 is SQVTM and CDR2 ANQGSEA. CDR3 length equals 12 residues.

The chain joins TRBV11-2 to TRBJ2-1. The CDR3 sequence is 15 residues long. CDR1 is SGHAT and CDR2 is FQNNGV in the germline V gene. This chain's CDR3 is CASSLAHSPYNEQFF.